This TCR beta chain was identified during a study of cytomegalovirus exposure and HLA in healthy donors (dated by TCRdb to about 2017). Describing the broader study: According to an earlier analysis of a few hundred of the donors, about 180 million T cells yielded over 90 million unique TCR beta sequences and 276 Gb of sequence data. To study patterns of TCR occurrence, a later analysis re-analyzed previously published TCR beta repertoires from under 750 donors and added high-resolution HLA genotyping. Among about 400 genotyped donors of the cohort, an average of roughly 230,000 unique TCR beta nucleotide sequences was sequenced per donor, of which about 19% were non-productive. Of the roughly 400 genotyped donors, roughly 80% were placed in the genetic ancestry cluster associated with self-reported Caucasian donors. Besides the first cohort of under 700 subjects, a separate validation cohort made up of about 120 different subjects was used. The study profiled the T cell repertoires of approximately 700 subjects by immunosequencing and related them to cytomegalovirus serostatus. Every discovery cohort repertoire had been produced on one sequencing platform. The number of typed donors differed by locus: about 629-640 for A, B, C, DRB1 and DQB1; some 540 for DQA1; some 590 for DPA1; and around 470 for DPB1. Donor age, sex, ethnicity and CMV serostatus were compiled together with the repertoire data. An earlier analysis of 500 to 750 of the donors applied high-throughput TCR beta sequencing to assess whether each TCR beta V gene segment acted as functional or pseudogenic. Genome-wide SNP genotypes for about 55% of the roughly 670 donors were used in a later genetic analysis, which treated that subset as a discovery cohort. An early release that covered about 600 HLA-typed donors contained approximately 300 gigabases of sequencing data and 85 million to 100 million unique TCR sequences. A handful of DR-DQ haplotypes were treated as single units for association and clustering because of strong linkage in the cohort. To predict cytomegalovirus infection status, the study combined high-throughput TCR immunosequencing, statistical association of individual TCRs with disease status, and machine learning. Class I and class II HLA loci were covered by the typing at four-digit resolution. The study was designed to test whether signatures of past pathogen exposure could be identified by cataloging public T cell receptors. Rather than using new phenotypic data, the later analysis identified candidate immune exposures from TCR beta sequences and from how often those sequences occurred across donors.

The germline V gene encodes CDR1 GTSNPN and CDR2 SVGIG (reference sequence). V was cut back by 2 bases and J by 2 bases, leaving a gap of 21 bases between them. From its cysteine to its phenylalanine, the CDR3 spans 17 amino acids. This entry keeps only the CDR3 DNA: 51 bases, framed from base 1. The cohort comprised under 700 healthy bone marrow donors. All cohort members were sampled while nominally healthy, although unrecorded immune exposures were likely present. The donor tested CMV seropositive and was one of the 289 seropositive cohort members. Each donor provided a peripheral blood sample, and peripheral blood mononuclear cells were used for TCR beta sequencing. Genomic DNA extraction from the blood cell samples was performed with the Qiagen DNeasy Blood Extraction Kit. Remarks on this clone: No antigen is known for it. Base qualities are missing; no much larger clone stands one base away.

Overall study outcomes, separate from this receptor: V-gene and J-gene trimming of TCR beta chains was associated with a missense DCLRE1C variant in a later genetic analysis, and the association was replicated in an independent cohort. Several of the top co-occurrence clusters appeared to be linked to parvovirus B19, influenza, CMV and Epstein-Barr virus, according to a later analysis. Linkage disequilibrium might explain the correlated functional status among segregating V segments, but an unknown experimental factor could not be ruled out. Three of the identified cytomegalovirus-associated TCR beta chains were confirmed in vitro to be specific for cytomegalovirus antigens. According to a later analysis, most CMV-associated TCR beta chains appeared to be HLA-restricted, and the HLA associations seemed to be driven largely by CMV exposure. A later analysis associated about 17,000 TCR beta sequences with specific HLA alleles at a false discovery rate of 0.05. Because some donors lacked HLA typing at each locus, the association tests relied only on the typed subset. In a later analysis, HLA-associated TCR beta chains were found to be more clonally expanded and to have lower generation probabilities than equally common non-associated chains. The classifier was reported to diagnose cytomegalovirus status with high specificity and sensitivity in both the original cohort and the validation cohort. According to a later genetic analysis, donors in an Asian-associated ancestry cluster had fewer N-insertions in productive TCRs than the roughly 670-donor mean. According to the authors, the approach could potentially be generalized to other disease states and immunological phenotypes. When HLA alleles, especially DR and DQ, strongly co-occurred, attributing TCR associations to individual alleles was difficult. Most TCR sequences were observed very rarely across donors, whereas some public TCRs were present in many individuals. The 87-base-pair reads could not distinguish some IMGT-functional V segments, including TRBV6-2 and TRBV6-3, so those segments were excluded. The study listed 164 TCR beta chains as associated with cytomegalovirus. CMV serostatus was the only immune exposure information available for the cohort. A further reported finding was that TCR beta sequences accurately predicted the HLA-A and HLA-B alleles for most subjects in the first cohort. Only TCR beta chains were sequenced in this cohort, and the absence of alpha or paired-chain data limited detectable features. In an earlier analysis of approximately 590 of the donors, most TCR beta V segments appeared in productive rearrangements about 90% or about 30% of the time, broadly matching IMGT annotations. Because counts were too low, more than 15 rarely observed V segments, including chromosome 9 orphons, were excluded from the earlier analysis of roughly 580 of the donors. Sequencing depth was assumed to be roughly uniform across donors in the presence/absence analyses, though that assumption may not hold. A cluster of highly shared sequence variants was judged likely to represent a technical artifact of the sequencing pipeline. In a later analysis, the rate of TCR association differed among HLA loci, with DRB1 alleles having the most associated TCRs and HLA-C alleles having the fewest.

Libraries were prepared through the immunoSEQ multiplex PCR assay. A mixture of 60 forward primers for TCR Vbeta segments and 13 reverse primers for TCR Jbeta segments was used in the multiplex PCR. The CDR3 region of rearranged TCR beta genes was amplified from genomic DNA with a multiplex PCR assay. The Illumina HiSeq System was used to sequence the amplified TCR beta libraries as 87-base-pair reads. Per the authors' processing: Across the 670 or so repertoires, a later analysis counted 80 million or so unique TCR beta chains, 9 million to 14 million of which were shared by at least two donors. Raw reads were error-corrected and collapsed into unique sequences by a nearest-neighbor algorithm in which closely related sequences were merged to remove PCR and sequencing errors. Alignment of CDR3 sequences to IMGT reference sequences was used to assign V, D and J gene segments. For a sequence to be retained, at least a six-nucleotide match to both a V gene segment and a J gene segment was required. A rearrangement counted as productive if the CDR3 had no stop codons and remained in frame with V and J, and every other rearrangement counted as non-productive. CDR3 was defined by IMGT convention, running from the second conserved V-encoded cysteine to the conserved J-encoded phenylalanine. The earlier analysis of about 610 of the donors excluded sequences that lacked an unambiguous match to a single V gene segment. An earlier analysis of fewer than 650 of the donors classified V segments as functional when productive rearrangements were above 56.7% and as segregating when the standard deviation between donors was above 5%. A statistical classification framework was built to diagnose cytomegalovirus status from the catalog of TCR beta chain sequences. A later analysis assigned V and J genes by comparing TCR nucleotide sequences with IMGT/GENE-DB human TR gene sequences. A later analysis assigned CDR3 sequences and most-parsimonious VDJ recombination scenarios with the TCRdist pipeline. In a later analysis, every TCR beta chain was defined by the combination of its CDR3 amino acid sequence and its V-gene family, and reads without a unique V-gene family were dropped. In a later analysis, around 600 highly shared, low-generation-probability nucleotide sequences were removed to address suspected cross-contamination and a sequencing artifact. A later analysis calculated a clonal expansion index for each public chain from normalized within-repertoire ranks of inferred template counts. Generation probabilities in a later analysis came from a VDJ recombination model fitted to out-of-frame rearrangements, and those results were checked against IGoR. In a later analysis, hypergeometric tests were used to score TCR-TCR, TCR-HLA and TCR-CMV co-occurrence, with a repertoire-size bias correction applied to TCR pairs. A later analysis estimated false discovery rates by permuting HLA or CMV assignments 20 times. In a later analysis, co-occurring TCRs were grouped using DBSCAN, and TCRdist sequence similarity was added for clustering within HLA-allele-positive subsets. For co-occurrence clustering, repertoires with fewer than 30,000 or more than 120,000 public chains were excluded, along with a handful of repertoires with anomalous nucleotide sharing. TCRdb carries this immuneACCESS record with in-frame sequences only. Its versions omit some clonotypes, under half of them owing to an unresolved V gene in the studies checked, with the rest unexplained. That table supplies the V and J calls and clone size; D and trimming were determined from the DNA. For this sample the table gives tens of thousands of clones, of which roughly 77% were detected only once. The biggest ten clones account for more than 3% of the sample.

Recombination linked TRBV30 to TRBJ1-1; the D segment could be TRBD1, given 5 matching bases. The TCR sequence derives from a woman aged 40 to 55 in good health and CMV-seropositive. The sequencing sample was made of PBMCs. The CDR3 corresponds to CAWSRLSRAGGNTEAFF. The DNA is TGTGCCTGGAGTCGCCTCTCCCGAGCGGGGGGAAACACTGAAGCTTTCTTT.